The 29 T cell receptor beta chains below all came from one sample that was sequenced in a study of blood T cells in healthy people across ages. A second PCR, run for about 6 to 12 cycles, used a sample-barcoded 5' primer plus a J-beta primer mix. MiXCR was run by TCRdb on the 5' RACE reads, yielding one entry per CDR3 protein. The sample includes more than 1 million distinct CDR3 sequences, 40% to 45% seen only once; the top ten take 18%. The sequenced sample consisted of blood. All receptors derive from a woman aged 55-69 years in good health.

The chain joins TRBV27 to TRBJ1-5; TRBD1 aligns across 12 bases. CDR1 and CDR2 from the germline V gene are MNHEY and SMNVEV (reference sequence). The CDR3 contains 17 residues. The junction had 11 bases not matched to a gene; V was cut back by 1 base and J by 10 bases. The CDR3 region has the DNA TGTGCCAGCAGTTTATTAGGGGGACAGGGGGCGGGTAAACCCCAGCATTTT. Translating it yields CASSLLGGQGAGKPQHF.

This clonotype was seen a few times. This chain connects TRBV5-1 to TRBJ2-1; D might be TRBD1 or TRBD2, each matching 5 bases. Germline V gene lookup returns CDR1 SGHRS and CDR2 YFSETQ. Trimming shortened V by 0 bases and J by 2 bases, and 12 bases separated the two germline ends. The CDR3 sequence is 16 residues long. The CDR3 DNA is TGCGCCAGCAGCTTGGAGCTTGGGGGAACCTACAATGAGCAGTTCTTC. Translation: CASSLELGGTYNEQFF.

The rearrangement joins TRBV27 to TRBJ1-1, with D hard to call. V lost 7 bases, J lost 4 bases, and 13 bases lay in between. Germline-derived CDR1 and CDR2 are MNHEY and SMNVEV (reference sequence). The CDR3 has 13 residues. CDR3 in DNA: TGTGCCAGCATTCCTCCCCGGGGCACTGAAGCTTTCTTT. This translates into CASIPPRGTEAFF.

The genes are TRBV28 and TRBJ2-1, with a tentative D call TRBD2 (6 bases). Germline V gene lookup returns CDR1 MDHEN and CDR2 SYDVKM. This CDR3 has 12 residues. Trimming left V 8 bases short and J 12 bases short, with 17 bases between. The CDR3 loop reads CASRDSNTGQFF. The CDR3, as DNA: TGTGCCAGCCGGGACTCTAATACGGGGCAGTTCTTC. The whole variable domain, remainder taken from reference TRBV28 and TRBJ2-1, is DVKVTQSSRYLVKRTGEKVFLECVQDMDHENMFWYRQDPGLGLRLIYFSYDVKMKEKGDIPEGYSVSREKKERFSLILESASTNQTSMYLCASRDSNTGQFFGPGTRLTVL.

This clonotype was seen more than once but under ten times. The V and J genes are TRBV6-6 and TRBJ2-3; TRBD2 matches at 10 bases. The CDR3 runs to 15 residues. Per the germline V gene, CDR1 is MNHNY and CDR2 is SVGAGI (reference sequence). V dropped 5 bases and J dropped 2; count of bases not matched to a gene: 4. For the CDR3, the DNA is TGTGCCAGCAGTAAGGGACTAGCGACCACAGATACGCAGTATTTT. This translates into CASSKGLATTDTQYF.

This clonotype was counted only a few times. V usage is TRBV20-1 and J usage is TRBJ2-5, with 10 bases identical to TRBD2. Germline V gene lookup returns CDR1 DFQATT and CDR2 SNEGSKA (reference sequence). V was pared by 5 bases and J by 4 bases, with 13 bases of the junction left unmatched. The CDR3 is 16 residues long. The CDR3 is CSARTSGPNLRETQYF. CDR3 DNA sequence: TGCAGTGCTCGGACTAGCGGCCCGAACCTTCGAGAGACCCAGTACTTC.

On this clonotype: A junction end diverges from the germline sequence, so it may reflect a read error. The chain uses TRBV9 and TRBJ2-5; no clear D gene. The V gene's germline CDR1 is SGDLS and CDR2 YYNGEE. This CDR3 has 13 amino acids. The CDR3 loop reads CASNVLGGETQYF. CDR3 nucleotide sequence: TGTGCCAGCAACGTACTCGGTGGGGAGACCCAGTACTTC.

J is TRBJ1-2 and V is TRBV28; 7 nucleotides match TRBD1. There are 15 residues in the CDR3. V dropped 8 bases and J dropped 0; count of bases not matched to a gene: 9. Germline V gives CDR1 MDHEN, CDR2 SYDVKM. The CDR3 region is CASAGQRISNYGYTF. CDR3 sequence (DNA): TGTGCCAGCGCGGGACAGAGGATTTCTAACTATGGCTACACCTTC.

A few counts support this clonotype. The rearrangement joins TRBV7-9 to TRBJ1-2; the match to TRBD1 covers 7 bases. V lost 6 bases, J lost 2 bases, and 9 bases stayed unmatched. CDR1 is SEHNR, CDR2 FQNEAQ, per germline (reference sequence). The CDR3 sequence is 15 residues long. The CDR3 here is CASRLTGDTNYGYTF. The DNA of the CDR3 is TGTGCCAGCAGACTTACAGGGGACACCAACTATGGCTACACCTTC.

The V call is TRBV15, the J call TRBJ1-4; tentatively, D is TRBD1 (6 bases). Germline-derived CDR1 and CDR2 are LNHNV and YYDKDF (reference sequence). Trimming left V 3 bases short and J 3 bases short, with 14 bases between. This CDR3 has 16 amino acids. The CDR3 coding sequence is TGTGCCACCAGCAGTGTCAACAGGGTTTCTAATGAAAAACTGTTTTTT. It encodes CATSSVNRVSNEKLFF.

In this sample, this clonotype turned up a few times. The chain carries TRBV7-9 and TRBJ1-5; weak D call: TRBD1 (5 bases). The length of the CDR3 is 14 residues. CDR1 and CDR2 from the germline V gene are SEHNR and FQNEAQ (reference sequence). Trimming removed 3 bases from V and 1 base from J, with 7 bases in between. CDR3 loop: CASSLGESNQPQHF. CDR3 sequence (DNA): TGTGCCAGCAGCTTGGGGGAGAGCAATCAGCCCCAGCATTTT.

In the case of this clonotype: This sequence may be a read error, since a much larger clone differs from it by one base. The rearrangement uses TRBV20-1 and TRBJ1-2; D unclear. This CDR3 comprises 15 residues. Germline V gene data show CDR1 as DFQATT and CDR2 as SNEGSKA (reference sequence). The CDR3 loop is CRARDLGQENYGYTF. In DNA form, the CDR3 reads TGCCGTGCTAGAGATCTAGGCCAAGAGAACTATGGCTACACCTTC.

V and J are TRBV5-6 and TRBJ2-3; 11 positions agree with TRBD2. The CDR3 length is 17 residues. Looked up from germline, CDR1 is SGHDT and CDR2 is YYEEEE. V dropped 1 base and J dropped 5; count of bases not matched to a gene: 9. CDR3 nucleotide sequence: TGTGCCAGCAGCTTGACGGGACTAGCGGCCTCAGAAGATACGCAGTATTTT. This codes for CASSLTGLAASEDTQYF.

This clonotype has only a few counts. V is TRBV4-1 and J is TRBJ1-2; D is unclear. CDR1 MGHRA and CDR2 YSYEKL come from the germline V gene. The V end was cut by 1 base, the J end by 8 bases, with 17 bases between. The CDR3 is made up of 15 amino acids. CDR3 sequence: CASSQAPMDLQGYTF. The CDR3 DNA follows: TGCGCCAGCAGCCAAGCTCCTATGGACCTGCAGGGCTACACCTTC.

The V and J genes are TRBV25-1 and TRBJ2-7; D gene unclear. Trimming shortened V by 3 bases and J by 3 bases, and 9 bases separated the two germline ends. CDR3 length: 13 amino acids. Germline CDR1 and CDR2: MGHDK and SYGVNS. The CDR3 nucleotides are TGTGCCAGCAGTGAGACGGTGAACTACGAGCAGTACTTC. Protein product: CASSETVNYEQYF.

This clonotype showed up just a few times. This rearrangement joins TRBV29-1 to TRBJ2-4; a weak D match, TRBD2 (5 bases). The V gene lost 4 bases and the J gene lost 8 bases, with 18 bases spanning the gap. The CDR3 extends over 14 amino acids. Germline-derived CDR1 and CDR2 are SQVTM and ANQGSEA. CDR3 amino acids: CSVAGLTLGDIQYF. The CDR3 DNA sequence: TGCAGCGTTGCTGGCCTGACCCTCGGGGACATTCAGTACTTC.

The chain is built from TRBV30 and TRBJ2-7, with D hard to call. The DNA end is more similar to TRBJ2-5, so the J call may be wrong. Germline assignment: CDR1 GTSNPN and CDR2 SVGIG (reference sequence). This CDR3 contains 15 residues. CDR3: CAWSYYAPVQETQYF. CDR3 sequence (DNA): TGTGCCTGGAGTTACTACGCTCCAGTGCAAGAGACCCAGTACTTC.

The genes are TRBV10-3 and TRBJ1-5, with D perhaps TRBD1 (6 bases). The V gene lost 1 base and the J gene lost 3 bases, with 10 bases spanning the gap. The CDR3 loop spans 15 amino acids. The germline V gene encodes CDR1 ENHRY and CDR2 SYGVKD. DNA of the CDR3: TGTGCCATCAGTGAGTTACAGGGCTACAATCAGCCCCAGCATTTT. It yields the protein CAISELQGYNQPQHF.

J is TRBJ1-1 and V is TRBV29-1; perhaps TRBD1 as D (5 bases). Germline lookup yields CDR1 SQVTM and CDR2 ANQGSEA. V lost 7 bases and J lost 3, with 18 bases in between. This CDR3 contains 14 residues. In nucleotides, the CDR3 is TGCAGCGGCGCCCCCCGGGGGTCGGACACTGAAGCTTTCTTT. Its protein product is CSGAPRGSDTEAFF.

The chain joins TRBV4-1 to TRBJ2-5; D not certain. The CDR3 length is 14 residues. Trimming shortened V by 2 bases and J by 11 bases, and 18 bases separated the two germline ends. The V gene's germline CDR1 is MGHRA and CDR2 YSYEKL. The CDR3 loop is CASSQYVRGSEQYF. CDR3 bases: TGCGCCAGCAGCCAATATGTCAGAGGCAGTGAGCAGTACTTC.

This rearrangement joins TRBV15 to TRBJ1-5; D gene ambiguous. Germline CDR1 LNHNV, CDR2 YYDKDF (reference sequence). The CDR3 has 14 residues. The V gene lost 5 bases and the J gene lost 0 bases, with 8 bases spanning the gap. The CDR3 nucleotides are TGTGCCACCAGCGGGGTAGATAGCAATCAGCCCCAGCATTTT. Translating it yields CATSGVDSNQPQHF. The variable domain in full, completed from reference TRBV15 and TRBJ1-5, reads DAMVIQNPRYQVTQFGKPVTLSCSQTLNHNVMYWYQQKSSQAPKLLFHYYDKDFNNEADTPDNFQSRRPNTSFCFLDIRSPGLGDTAMYLCATSGVDSNQPQHFGDGTRLSIL.

This clonotype was seen only once. This chain uses TRBV12-3 or TRBV12-4 with TRBJ2-2, with D tentatively TRBD2 (6 bases). This CDR3 is 13 amino acids long. V gave up 6 bases and J gave up 2 bases, with 7 bases separating them. Here the CDR3 reads CASREGNTGELFF. In DNA, the CDR3 is TGTGCCAGCAGGGAGGGAAACACCGGGGAGCTGTTTTTT.

The chain employs TRBV28 and TRBJ2-1; D may correspond to TRBD1 or TRBD2 (5 bases each). The CDR3 loop spans 15 amino acids. V was clipped by 5 bases and J by 7 bases, with 18 bases between them. Germline V lookup: CDR1 MDHEN, CDR2 SYDVKM. The CDR3: CASSLSWGRTNEQFF. CDR3 coding DNA: TGTGCCAGCAGTCTCTCCTGGGGCCGGACTAATGAGCAGTTCTTC. Looking up the rest from reference TRBV28 and TRBJ2-1 gives the full variable domain: DVKVTQSSRYLVKRTGEKVFLECVQDMDHENMFWYRQDPGLGLRLIYFSYDVKMKEKGDIPEGYSVSREKKERFSLILESASTNQTSMYLCASSLSWGRTNEQFFGPGTRLTVL.

The chain recombines TRBV20-1 with TRBJ2-4; a possible D gene is TRBD2 (5 bases). The DNA matches TRBJ2-7 better at its end, which makes the J call doubtful. This CDR3 has 14 amino acids. Germline V CDR1 and CDR2: DFQATT, SNEGSKA (reference sequence). The chain's CDR3 is CSASSSPGGVEQYF. CDR3 DNA sequence: TGCAGTGCTTCTAGTAGTCCCGGAGGAGTCGAGCAGTACTTC.

The chain links TRBV12-3 or TRBV12-4 to TRBJ1-1; 7 nucleotides align to TRBD1. J lost 1 base, V lost 5 bases, and 7 bases had no gene match. This CDR3 spans 15 amino acids. This CDR3 reads CASSPGGWENTEAFF. CDR3 sequence (DNA): TGTGCCAGCAGTCCAGGGGGGTGGGAGAACACTGAAGCTTTCTTT.

This clonotype was seen a few times. CDR3 amino acids: CSGTRDSSYEQYF. The CDR3 bases are TGCAGTGGAACCCGGGACAGCTCCTACGAGCAGTACTTC. The chain employs TRBV20-1 and TRBJ2-7; 7 positions match TRBD1. The CDR3 is made up of 13 amino acids. Germline V gene sequence: CDR1 DFQATT, CDR2 SNEGSKA (reference sequence). With V trimmed by 7 bases and J by 0 bases, 6 bases remained unmatched.

The chain recombines TRBV20-1 with TRBJ2-7; perhaps TRBD2 as D (5 bases). Trimming removed 1 base at V and 1 base at J, with 14 bases between. The CDR3 sequence is 15 residues long. Germline CDR1 DFQATT, CDR2 SNEGSKA (reference sequence). CDR3 in DNA: TGCAGTGCTAGAGCCCGGGATTCTCCTTCCTACGAGCAGTACTTC. Encoded protein: CSARARDSPSYEQYF.

The chain couples TRBV7-8 to TRBJ2-1, with 12 bases fitting TRBD1. The J call is uncertain, as TRBJ2-7 better fits the DNA end. In germline, CDR1 is SGHVS, CDR2 FQNEAQ. This CDR3 is 17 amino acids long. The CDR3 DNA reads as TGTGCCAGCAGCTCCAAAAGGGACAGGGGGCGCCTCAATGAGCAGTACTTC. Its protein is CASSSKRDRGRLNEQYF.

In its sample, this clonotype was seen a few times. This sequence joins TRBV20-1 and TRBJ2-7; D is unclear. This CDR3 has 9 residues. Germline CDR1 reads DFQATT; CDR2 reads SNEGSKA (reference sequence). The CDR3, as DNA: TGCACTCCACTTTACGAGCAGTACTTC. Its translation is CTPLYEQYF.